This T cell receptor beta chain was recovered during a study of T cell repertoires in cytomegalovirus infection. In the study overall: Public signatures in TCR beta pointed to CMV infection and matching HLA type.

MiXCR was run by TCRdb on the reads, yielding one entry per CDR3 protein. The sample has over 450,000 distinct CDR3 sequences; about 11% are singletons. The V gene's germline CDR1 is SNHLY and CDR2 FYNNEI. The V end was cut by 11 bases, the J end by 12 bases, with 14 bases between. The CDR3 has 10 residues. Study conclusions and caveats: CMV-specific HLA-C-restricted TCR beta clonotypes dominated the ex vivo response. Identification of carriers of CMV plus the relevant HLA was achieved through cumulative public TCR beta family frequency.

As regards this clonotype: Its antigen is not known.

The TCR sequence derives from a human donor in good health (CMV status not recorded). Some clones in this sample may be carry-over from other donors' samples. The sample consisted of PBMCs. The chain carries TRBV2 and TRBJ2-1; maybe TRBD2 (6 bases). The CDR3 nucleotides read TGTGCCGCAAGGGGACTGGGGCAGTTCTTC. Residues: CAARGLGQFF. Variable domain in full (rest from reference TRBV2 and TRBJ2-1): EPEVTQTPSHQVTQMGQEVILRCVPISNHLYFYWYRQILGQKVEFLVSFYNNEISEKSEIFDDQFSVERPDGSNFTLKIRSTKLEDSAMYFCAARGLGQFFGPGTRLTVL.